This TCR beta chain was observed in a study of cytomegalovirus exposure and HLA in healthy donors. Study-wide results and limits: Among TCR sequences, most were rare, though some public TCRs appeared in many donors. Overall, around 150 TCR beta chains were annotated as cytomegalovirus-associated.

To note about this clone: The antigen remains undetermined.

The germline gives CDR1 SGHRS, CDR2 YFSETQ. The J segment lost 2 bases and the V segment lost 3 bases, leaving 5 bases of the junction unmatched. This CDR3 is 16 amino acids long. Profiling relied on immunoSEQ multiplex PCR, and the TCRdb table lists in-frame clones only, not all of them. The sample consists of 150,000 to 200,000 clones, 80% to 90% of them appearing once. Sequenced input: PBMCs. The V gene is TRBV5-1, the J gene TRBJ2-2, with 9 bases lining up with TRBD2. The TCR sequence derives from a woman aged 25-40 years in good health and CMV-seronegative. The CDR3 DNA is TGCGCCAGCAGCTGGCTAGCGGGATATAACACCGGGGAGCTGTTTTTT. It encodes CASSWLAGYNTGELFF.